Listed below are T cell receptor beta chains from one sample, sequenced in a study of blood T cell repertoires in COVID-19. Assay: immunoSEQ multiplex PCR; the TCRdb copy retains only in-frame clones and omits some. The repertoire holds a few hundred thousand clones, with 70% to 90% as singletons. The specimen sequenced was PBMCs or T cells enriched from blood (not recorded which). All receptors derive from a woman between 50 and 59 years old with acute COVID-19. Each CDR3 is given with its conserved first and last residue. D genes are given only for firm matches. The size entry is marked missing in some rows and otherwise reads once, few, many or a size class.

TRBV6-1	TRBJ2-1	-	-	TGTGCCAGCAGTGAAGCGCGGCTACTGCTGACCTACAATGAGCAGTTCTTC	CASSEARLLLTYNEQFF
TRBV5-6	TRBJ2-3	-	-	TGTGCCAGCAGCTCCGGACTAAACCCTACGCAGTATTTT	CASSSGLNPTQYF
TRBV27	TRBJ2-7	-	-	TGTGCCAGCAGTCCCAGCGTTGGGGACTTCTCCTACGAGCAGTACTTC	CASSPSVGDFSYEQYF
TRBV29-1	TRBJ1-5	-	TRBD1	TGCAGCGTTACGGGACAGGGGGCCAGTCAGCCCCAGCATTTT	CSVTGQGASQPQHF
TRBV5-1	TRBJ2-1	once	TRBD2	TGCGCCAGCAGCACCGGGACTAGCGGGATCGGTTACAATGAGCAGTTCTTC	CASSTGTSGIGYNEQFF
TRBV28	TRBJ1-1	-	-	TGTGCCAGCAGTTTAACAGGGCCTAAAGTTGAAGCTTTCTTT	CASSLTGPKVEAFF
TRBV6-2/TRBV6-3	TRBJ1-2	few	TRBD1	TGTGCCAGCAGCTCTAATGGACAGGGCCTCGGCTACACCTTC	CASSSNGQGLGYTF
TRBV7-2	TRBJ1-1	-	TRBD1	TGTGCCAGCAGCTTAGGCGGACAGGCGAACACTGAAGCTTTCTTT	CASSLGGQANTEAFF
TRBV3-1/TRBV3-2	TRBJ2-7	-	TRBD1	TGTGCCAGCAGCAGACAGGGCTCCTACGAGCAGTACTTC	CASSRQGSYEQYF
TRBV7-3	TRBJ2-2	-	TRBD2	TGTGCCAGCAGCTTAGGGGCGGGAGGGCCCGTCGGGGAGCTGTTTTTT	CASSLGAGGPVGELFF
TRBV7-2	TRBJ1-3	-	-	TGTGCCAGCACCCAATGGGGAGTTGGAAACACCATATATTTT	CASTQWGVGNTIYF
TRBV11-2	TRBJ1-6	-	-	TGTGCCAGCAGCCCGGTTGGGGGGGAGAATTCACCCCTCCACTTT	CASSPVGGENSPLHF
TRBV18	TRBJ1-1	-	-	TGTGCCAGCTCACCACTACAGGCGAACACTGAAGCTTTCTTT	CASSPLQANTEAFF
TRBV5-4	TRBJ2-2	-	-	TGTGCCAGCAGCCTACGGTCGTCAATCCCCGGGGAGCTGTTTTTT	CASSLRSSIPGELFF
TRBV7-3	TRBJ1-1	-	TRBD1	TGTGCCAGCAGCCCACAGGGGGCGGTGAACACTGAAGCTTTCTTT	CASSPQGAVNTEAFF
TRBV18	TRBJ1-2	-	TRBD1	TGTGCCAGCTCACAGGACAGGGAAGAAGATGGCTACACCTTC	CASSQDREEDGYTF
TRBV5-1	TRBJ2-7	-	TRBD1	TGCGCCAGCAGCTTGGCCGGACAGGCCTCCTACGAGCAGTACTTC	CASSLAGQASYEQYF
TRBV27	TRBJ2-1	once	-	TGTGCCAGCAGTTCCCCTTCTAGCGCCCCGGGGTACAATGAGCAGTTCTTC	CASSSPSSAPGYNEQFF
TRBV4-1	TRBJ1-1	once	-	TGCGCCAGCAGCCAAGTCGGAGCGGAAGCCGAAGCTTTCTTT	CASSQVGAEAEAFF
TRBV28	TRBJ2-2	-	TRBD1	TGTGCCAGCATTCCGGGGACAGATTACACCGGGGAGCTGTTTTTT	CASIPGTDYTGELFF
TRBV7-9	TRBJ1-3	-	-	TGTGCCAGCACTCCCCTTGGGGCGGACTCTGGAAACACCATATATTTT	CASTPLGADSGNTIYF
TRBV7-3	TRBJ2-7	once	-	TGTGCCAGCAGCTTAACCCGGGACTACGAGCAGTACTTC	CASSLTRDYEQYF
TRBV5-1	TRBJ2-3	once	-	TGCGCCAGCAGCTTGGCTGCGGGGCCTAGCACAGATACGCAGTATTTT	CASSLAAGPSTDTQYF
TRBV28	TRBJ2-7	-	-	TGTGCCAGCAGTCTCACTGGTCCGTCCTACGAGCAGTACTTC	CASSLTGPSYEQYF
TRBV10-1	TRBJ1-3	few	TRBD1	TGCGCCAGCAGTACAGGGGTTGAGGGATTGTCGCCCACCCACTCTGGAAACACCATATATTTT	CASSTGVEGLSPTHSGNTIYF
TRBV27	TRBJ2-5	once	TRBD1	TGTGCCAGCAGCCGGTCCCGGGACAGGGACGGGACCCAGTACTTC	CASSRSRDRDGTQYF
TRBV24-1	TRBJ1-5	-	-	TGTGCCACCAGAATGGCTAGCAATCAGCCCCAGCATTTT	CATRMASNQPQHF
TRBV28	TRBJ1-2	-	TRBD1	TGTGCCAGCAGACCCTCGGACAGGGGGCGCGATGGCTACACCTTC	CASRPSDRGRDGYTF
TRBV27	TRBJ1-1	-	-	TGTGCCAGCAGTCAGAACCGGGGGGACGGTGAAGCTTTCTTT	CASSQNRGDGEAFF
TRBV7-6	TRBJ1-4	-	-	TGTGCCAGCAGCTTGGGGGCTACTAATGAAAAACTGTTTTTT	CASSLGATNEKLFF
TRBV7-8	TRBJ1-3	-	-	TGTGCCAGCAGCTTACTGAGGGGAGGGGGAGGGGCCCTAAACACCATATATTTT	CASSLLRGGGGALNTIYF
TRBV9	TRBJ2-7	-	TRBD1	TGTGCCAGCAGCCCGGGACAGGGTTACGAGCAGTACTTC	CASSPGQGYEQYF
TRBV2	TRBJ1-3	-	-	TGTGCCAGCAGTGGCGGTCCCTTGGGAAACACCATATATTTT	CASSGGPLGNTIYF
TRBV28	TRBJ2-7	-	-	TGTGCCAGCAGTTTTTGGGGGGAGACGAGCTCCTACGAGCAGTACTTC	CASSFWGETSSYEQYF
TRBV5-1	TRBJ2-1	-	TRBD2	TGCGCCAGCAGCTCGGGGACTAGGAATGAGCAGTTCTTC	CASSSGTRNEQFF
TRBV10-3	TRBJ2-1	-	TRBD1	TGTGCCATCAGTGACACTGACAGGGTCTATGAGCAGTTCTTC	CAISDTDRVYEQFF
TRBV11-1	TRBJ1-1	-	TRBD1	TGTGCCAGCAGCTCCCAGGGGGCCGGATTGAACACTGAAGCTTTCTTT	CASSSQGAGLNTEAFF
TRBV6-5	TRBJ2-1	once	TRBD2	TGTGCCAGCATTTCGCGGGAGATTCGGAATGAGCAGTTCTTC	CASISREIRNEQFF
TRBV30	TRBJ2-3	-	TRBD2	TGTGCCTGGAGTCGCCTTCCCTCTAGCGGGAGGGCACGGGATACGCAGTATTTT	CAWSRLPSSGRARDTQYF
TRBV15	TRBJ2-1	-	-	TGTGCCACCAGCGGGGGGTCCTACAATGAGCAGTTCTTC	CATSGGSYNEQFF
TRBV28	TRBJ1-5	-	-	TGTGCCAGCAGTTACGGGAACAATCAGCCCCAGCATTTT	CASSYGNNQPQHF
TRBV27	TRBJ1-5	-	TRBD1	TGTGCCAGCAGTTTAAGTAGTGGGACAGGGATTTTCTCTAGCAATCAGCCCCAGCATTTT	CASSLSSGTGIFSSNQPQHF
TRBV28	TRBJ1-5	-	-	TGTGCCAGCAGCTCCCCACAGGGAACTCAGCCCCAGCATTTT	CASSSPQGTQPQHF
TRBV19	TRBJ1-1	-	TRBD1	TGTGCCAGTAGCCCTATTGACAGGGGTATGAACACTGAAGCTTTCTTT	CASSPIDRGMNTEAFF
TRBV11-1	TRBJ1-1	-	-	TGTGCCAGCAGAATAGAGAAGGCGGCAACAGAAGCTTTCTTT	CASRIEKAATEAFF
TRBV12-3/TRBV12-4	TRBJ2-1	-	-	TGTGCCAGCAGCTCACTAGGCTACAATGAGCAGTTCTTC	CASSSLGYNEQFF
TRBV6-4	TRBJ2-1	few	-	TGTGCCAGCAGCCAGGACTGGAGCTCCTACAATGAGCAGTTCTTC	CASSQDWSSYNEQFF
TRBV28	TRBJ2-7	-	TRBD2	TGTGCCAGCACCCCCAGCGGGAGGTTTTACGAGCAGTACTTC	CASTPSGRFYEQYF
TRBV7-3	TRBJ1-2	-	TRBD1	TGTGCCAGCAGCTTGACAGGGGGGAACTATGGCTACACCTTC	CASSLTGGNYGYTF
TRBV19	TRBJ2-2	once	TRBD2	TGTGCCAGTAGTATAGGGTGGGCGGGAGGCCCCACCGGGGAGCTGTTTTTT	CASSIGWAGGPTGELFF
TRBV7-2	TRBJ2-7	-	TRBD2	TGTGCCAGCAGCGCCCTAGCGGGCGGGTACGAGCAGTACTTC	CASSALAGGYEQYF
TRBV28	TRBJ2-1	-	TRBD1	TGTGCCAGCACCCCCCATTGGGGGACAGGGGGCTACCTCTCCTTCTCCTACAATGAGCAGTTCTTC	CASTPHWGTGGYLSFSYNEQFF
TRBV15	TRBJ1-4	-	TRBD1	TGTGCCACCAGCAGAGATGGGGACAGAATTTACGAAAAATTGTTTTTT	CATSRDGDRIYEKLFF
TRBV24-1	TRBJ2-1	-	TRBD2	TGTGCCACCAGTGATTCGTCTAGCGGGAGGGCCAGCTCCTACAATGAGCAGTTCTTC	CATSDSSSGRASSYNEQFF
TRBV11-3	TRBJ2-7	-	-	TGTGCCAGCAGCTCAGGACAGTCCTACGAGCAGTACTTC	CASSSGQSYEQYF
TRBV28	TRBJ2-2	-	TRBD2	TGTGCCAGCAGTACTAGCGGGAGCTTCGGGGAGCTGTTTTTT	CASSTSGSFGELFF
TRBV5-1	TRBJ2-3	-	TRBD1	TGCGCCAGCAGCCTCCAGGGGGCCACAGATACGCAGTATTTT	CASSLQGATDTQYF
TRBV5-6	TRBJ2-7	-	-	TGTGCCAGCAGCTTCCTCGACGAGCAGTACTTC	CASSFLDEQYF